This TCR beta chain was sequenced during a study of blood T cell repertoires in COVID-19. Study-wide context: Italy, Spain and the United States were the sources of the convalescent and acute COVID-19 samples.

Per the study methods: Nucleated cell counts were estimated from reference gene primer amplification. Profiled with immunoSEQ multiplex PCR; TCRdb holds only in-frame clones, not every one. That table is the source of V, J and clone size, and D and trimming were worked out from the DNA. The top ten clones hold roughly 8% of a sample with some 150,000 clones, approximately 84% of them seen once. The CDR3 length is 13 residues. Germline CDR1 is SGHTA and CDR2 is FQGNSA. V was pared by 4 bases and J by 5 bases, with 9 bases between. This receptor was taken from a man aged 40-50 years who had recovered from COVID-19. The rearrangement joins TRBV7-2 to TRBJ1-5; possible D gene TRBD1, 6 bases. The sequencing sample was made of peripheral blood. CDR3 sequence (DNA): TGTGCCAGCAGCTATACAGGGTATCAGCCCCAGCATTTT. It encodes CASSYTGYQPQHF.